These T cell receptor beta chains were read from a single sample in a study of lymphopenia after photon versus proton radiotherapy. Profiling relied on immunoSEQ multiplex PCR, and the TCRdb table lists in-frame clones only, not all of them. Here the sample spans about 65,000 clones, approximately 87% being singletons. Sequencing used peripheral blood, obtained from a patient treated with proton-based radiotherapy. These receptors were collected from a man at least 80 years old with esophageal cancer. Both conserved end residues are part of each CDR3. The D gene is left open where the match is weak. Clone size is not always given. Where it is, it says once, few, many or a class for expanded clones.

CASSSPGARADEQFF,TGTGCCAGCAGCTCCCCCGGGGCCAGGGCCGACGAGCAGTTCTTC,TRBJ2-1,-,-,TRBV13
CATSRDDLSDTQYF,TGTGCCACCAGCAGAGATGACCTTTCCGATACGCAGTATTTT,TRBJ2-3,-,-,TRBV15
CASRGMGETQYF,TGTGCCAGCAGGGGAATGGGGGAGACCCAGTACTTC,TRBJ2-5,once,-,TRBV11-2
CASSLFRQGGQPQHF,TGTGCCAGCAGCCTATTCAGACAGGGGGGTCAGCCCCAGCATTTT,TRBJ1-5,-,TRBD1,TRBV7-9
CASSFVWGLGLGYTF,TGTGCCAGCAGCTTCGTCTGGGGGCTGGGGCTAGGCTACACCTTC,TRBJ1-2,-,-,TRBV5-4
CASSVVTGTEAFF,TGTGCCAGCAGCGTAGTGACGGGGACTGAAGCTTTCTTT,TRBJ1-1,few,-,TRBV9
CASSFRGPGNSPLHF,TGTGCCAGCAGCTTCAGGGGTCCGGGTAATTCACCCCTCCACTTT,TRBJ1-6,-,-,TRBV7-9
CASSLDLSLLAGGPYEQYF,TGTGCCAGCAGCTTAGACCTTTCTCTACTAGCGGGAGGGCCCTACGAGCAGTACTTC,TRBJ2-7,-,TRBD2,TRBV11-2
CASLAGGTYEQYF,TGTGCCTCTTTAGCGGGAGGCACCTACGAGCAGTACTTC,TRBJ2-7,-,TRBD2,TRBV7-9
CASSTDRNNSPLHF,TGTGCCAGTAGTACGGACAGAAATAATTCACCCCTCCACTTT,TRBJ1-6,few,-,TRBV19
CASSGGAGISPLHF,TGTGCCAGTAGTGGGGGGGCAGGGATTTCACCCCTCCACTTT,TRBJ1-6,few,-,TRBV19
CASSLERTGWETQYF,TGTGCCAGCAGCTTAGAACGGACAGGGTGGGAGACCCAGTACTTC,TRBJ2-5,-,TRBD1,TRBV11-2
CASSLGPNQPQHF,TGTGCCAGCAGCTTGGGCCCAAATCAGCCCCAGCATTTT,TRBJ1-5,-,-,TRBV5-6
CASSQDARNSEETQYF,TGTGCCAGCAGCCAAGATGCCCGAAATTCCGAAGAGACCCAGTACTTC,TRBJ2-5,-,-,TRBV4-2
CASSQDWGWGGRRGSETQYF,TGCGCCAGCAGCCAAGATTGGGGGTGGGGCGGGAGAAGAGGTTCAGAGACCCAGTACTTC,TRBJ2-5,-,TRBD2,TRBV4-3
CASSALADTQYF,TGTGCCAGCAGCGCCTTGGCAGATACGCAGTATTTT,TRBJ2-3,-,-,TRBV11-2
CASSYSGTSYEQYF,TGTGCCAGCAGTTACTCCGGGACTAGCTACGAGCAGTACTTC,TRBJ2-7,-,TRBD2,TRBV6-5
CASSLRSTLEAFF,TGTGCCAGCAGTTTACGGAGTACCCTTGAAGCTTTCTTT,TRBJ1-1,medium-sized,-,TRBV27
CASSLGDRLNEQFF,TGTGCCAGCAGCTTGGGGGACAGGCTTAATGAGCAGTTCTTC,TRBJ2-1,-,TRBD1,TRBV5-6
CASSYRQDSYEQYF,TGTGCCAGCAGTTACAGGCAGGACTCCTACGAGCAGTACTTC,TRBJ2-7,-,-,TRBV6-6